This T cell receptor (beta chain) was captured by sequencing in a study of T cell responses to AZD1222 COVID-19 vaccine. Study conclusions and caveats: Clonal diversity may have been underestimated in mostly white British donors. Samples come after the peak T cell response, not at day 14.

As to this clone: The antigen remains unidentified.

Recipients boosted at about 4 weeks or about 12 weeks are pooled. Sequencing used immunoSEQ multiplex PCR; TCRdb keeps in-frame clones, though not all of them. The repertoire consists of over 100,000 clones, with approximately 89% occurring once and the leading ten covering roughly 4.4%. The CDR3 extends over 15 amino acids. The V end was cut by 5 bases, the J end by 6 bases, with 19 bases between. Per germline, CDR1 LNHDA and CDR2 SQIVND (reference sequence). This material consisted of peripheral blood, taken 28 days after the second AZD1222 dose. The genes are TRBV19 and TRBJ1-2; D uncertain. This clonotype was obtained from an adult who received the AZD1222 COVID-19 vaccine. The CDR3 bases are TGTGCCAGTAGTTCTCGGACGCCTTTAGGTCATGGCTACACCTTC. Translated, it gives CASSSRTPLGHGYTF. Based on the CDR3 plus reference TRBV19 and TRBJ1-2, the full variable domain is DGGITQSPKYLFRKEGQNVTLSCEQNLNHDAMYWYRQDPGQGLRLIYYSQIVNDFQKGDIAEGYSVSREKKESFPLTVTSAQKNPTAFYLCASSSRTPLGHGYTFGSGTRLTVV.